This T cell receptor (beta chain) came from a study of T cells after yellow fever vaccination. Study-wide background: In the case of low-cell-number fractions, SMART-Seq v4 Ultra Low Input was used for preparation. Overall study results and limits: Peak timing came faster in the weaker secondary response, day 5 versus 15.

Comment on this clonotype: No antigen is known for it.

From the 5' RACE reads, TCRdb called clonotypes with MiXCR, one entry per CDR3 protein. The data show 200,000 to 300,000 distinct CDR3 sequences, with over 10% seen just once and roughly 0.5% held by the top ten. This CDR3 contains 17 residues. Germline-derived CDR1 and CDR2 are SGHVS and FQNEAQ. V lost 1 base to trimming and J lost 2 bases, with 15 bases between them. This clonotype originated in a man under 40 who received the YFV17D yellow fever vaccine. The chain recombines TRBV7-8 with TRBJ1-5, with D tentatively TRBD1 (5 bases). This sample comprised CD4+ T cells sorted from PBMCs, obtained 45 days after the yellow fever booster vaccination. The CDR3 coding sequence is TGTGCCAGCAGCTTAGTTTCGGGGCTGGTTGGCAATCAGCCCCAGCATTTT. Encoded protein: CASSLVSGLVGNQPQHF. Using reference TRBV7-8 and TRBJ1-5 for the parts outside the CDR3, the full variable domain is GAGVSQSPRYKVAKRGQDVALRCDPISGHVSLFWYQQALGQGPEFLTYFQNEAQLDKSGLPSDRFFAERPEGSVSTLKIQRTQQEDSAVYLCASSLVSGLVGNQPQHFGDGTRLSIL.